This T cell receptor (beta chain) derives from a study of shared clonotypes between healthy human individuals. Those who donated were healthy HIV-negative adults, with no recent acute infections or vaccinations reported. For unsorted samples, genomic DNA was extracted from tens of millions of PBMCs. Data came from immunoSEQ multiplex PCR; TCRdb stores just in-frame clones and leaves some out. Found here are about 520,000 clones, about 84% of them singletons; the top ten hold over 9.5%. Sequencing input: PBMCs. The TCR comes from a woman aged 40-49 years in good health. Some clones in this sample may be carry-over from other donors' samples.

The CDR3 DNA is TGTGCCAGCAGCGTAGGGAGCGGGGGCACCTACGAGCAGTACTTC. It translates to CASSVGSGGTYEQYF. The rearrangement uses TRBV9 and TRBJ2-7, with 8 bases fitting TRBD2. The CDR3 is 15 residues long. J lost 2 bases, V lost 0 bases, and 4 bases had no gene match. Germline lookup yields CDR1 SGDLS and CDR2 YYNGEE.